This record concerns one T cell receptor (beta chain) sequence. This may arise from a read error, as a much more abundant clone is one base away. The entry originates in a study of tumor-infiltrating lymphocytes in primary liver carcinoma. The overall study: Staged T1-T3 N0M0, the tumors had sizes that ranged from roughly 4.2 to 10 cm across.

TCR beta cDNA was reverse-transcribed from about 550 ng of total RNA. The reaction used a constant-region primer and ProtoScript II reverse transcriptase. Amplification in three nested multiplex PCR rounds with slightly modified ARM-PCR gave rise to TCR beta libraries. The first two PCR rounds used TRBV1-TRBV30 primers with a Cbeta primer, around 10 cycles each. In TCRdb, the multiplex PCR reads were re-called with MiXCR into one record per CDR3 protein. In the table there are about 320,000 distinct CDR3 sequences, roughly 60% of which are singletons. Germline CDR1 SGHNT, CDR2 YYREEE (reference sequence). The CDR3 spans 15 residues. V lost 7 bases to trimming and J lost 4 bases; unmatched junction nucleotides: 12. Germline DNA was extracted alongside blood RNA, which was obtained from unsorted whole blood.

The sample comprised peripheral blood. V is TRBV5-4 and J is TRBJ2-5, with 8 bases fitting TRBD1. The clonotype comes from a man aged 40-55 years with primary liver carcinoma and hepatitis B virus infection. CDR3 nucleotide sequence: TGTGCCAGCGGCCAAGGACAGGGCCGTCTAGAGACCCAGTACTTC. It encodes CASGQGQGRLETQYF.